The 26 T cell receptor beta chains below all came from one sample that was sequenced in a study of T cells in Graves' hyperthyroidism and ophthalmopathy. TCR beta CDR3 regions were amplified from RNA. HTBI primers were used for first-round RT-PCR of the TCR CDR3. MiXCR was run by TCRdb on the multiplex PCR reads, yielding one entry per CDR3 protein. The table has 300,000 to 400,000 distinct CDR3 sequences, under 15% seen once. The specimen sequenced was blood. These receptors all stem from a young woman with Graves' hyperthyroidism.

There are many counts of this clonotype. The rearrangement joins TRBV28 to TRBJ2-5; possibly TRBD1 for D (5 bases). V was trimmed by 6 bases and J by 4 bases, leaving 15 bases between them. CDR3 size: 14 residues. The germline gives CDR1 MDHEN, CDR2 SYDVKM. The CDR3 sequence is CASRRGQPRETQYF. The CDR3 nucleotides read TGTGCCAGCAGAAGGGGCCAGCCGCGAGAGACCCAGTACTTC.

This clonotype has a count of ten or more. This sequence joins TRBV9 and TRBJ2-3, with 7 nucleotides matching TRBD2. Per germline, CDR1 SGDLS and CDR2 YYNGEE. This CDR3 has 16 amino acids. Trimming cost V 5 bases and J 2 bases; bases outside gene matches: 11. The CDR3 nucleotides are TGTGCCAGCAGTCGAGGGGCTAGCGGAGCCACAGATACGCAGTATTTT. This gives the protein CASSRGASGATDTQYF.

This clonotype showed up many times. V and J are TRBV11-3 and TRBJ2-1; no clear D gene. Germline values: CDR1 SGHNT, CDR2 YENEEA. V was shortened by 0 bases and J by 8 bases, with 8 bases between the two germline ends. This CDR3 has 13 residues. Written as DNA, the CDR3 is TGTGCCAGCAGCTTAGATGGTGCGGATGAGCAGTTCTTC. Its protein product is CASSLDGADEQFF. Full variable domain (rest looked up from reference TRBV11-3 and TRBJ2-1): EAGVVQSPRYKIIEKKQPVAFWCNPISGHNTLYWYLQNLGQGPELLIRYENEEAVDDSQLPKDRFSAERLKGVDSTLKIQPAELGDSAVYLCASSLDGADEQFFGPGTRLTVL.

This clonotype was seen at least ten times. CDR3 amino acids: CSAGGGGGKEKLFF. The CDR3 DNA reads TGCAGTGCTGGGGGAGGAGGGGGTAAAGAAAAACTGTTTTTT. The chain employs TRBV20-1 and TRBJ1-4; D possibly corresponds to TRBD1 (6 bases). This CDR3 has 14 amino acids. Germline lookup yields CDR1 DFQATT and CDR2 SNEGSKA (reference sequence). The V end was cut by 5 bases, the J end by 8 bases, with 18 bases between.

In its sample, this clonotype was seen many times. The rearrangement links TRBV6-1 to TRBJ2-5; 9 bases align to TRBD2. V lost 7 bases, J lost 1 base, and 7 bases stayed unmatched. The germline V gene has CDR1 MNHNS and CDR2 SASEGT. CDR3 length: 15 amino acids. CDR3 sequence: CASTTQLAGQETQYF. CDR3 nucleotides: TGTGCCAGCACCACCCAACTAGCGGGCCAAGAGACCCAGTACTTC.

This clonotype was picked up many times. The V gene is TRBV27, the J gene TRBJ2-2; D unresolved. The CDR3 loop spans 21 amino acids. V was trimmed by 8 bases and J by 4 bases, leaving 35 bases between them. The V gene's germline CDR1 is MNHEY and CDR2 SMNVEV (reference sequence). The CDR3 region is CASQREYTTTRFSSATGELFF. Here the CDR3 DNA reads TGTGCCAGCCAACGCGAATACACTACTACAAGGTTTTCCTCTGCCACCGGGGAGCTGTTTTTT.

This clonotype was recorded at least ten times. The V call is TRBV12-3 or TRBV12-4, the J call TRBJ2-3, with 9 bases identical to TRBD2. The V gene end was trimmed by 5 bases and the J gene end by 5 bases; junction bases not matched to a gene: 5. The CDR3 contains 14 residues. This chain's CDR3 is CASSPGLAVDTQYF. The CDR3 DNA is TGTGCCAGCAGTCCGGGACTAGCTGTAGATACGCAGTATTTT.

This clonotype showed up many times. The chain combines TRBV24-1 with TRBJ2-2; 12 bases line up with TRBD1. Germline CDR1 and CDR2: KGHDR and SFDVKD. CDR3 length: 16 residues. Germline trimming cut 7 bases from V and 7 bases from J; bases unmatched to any gene: 9. The chain's CDR3 is CATSGGTGGKVGELFF. The CDR3 nucleotides read TGTGCCACCAGCGGCGGGACAGGGGGCAAGGTCGGGGAGCTGTTTTTT.

Ten or more counts support this clonotype. The chain couples TRBV6-1 to TRBJ1-1; TRBD1 matches 7 bases. Trimming cost V 3 bases and J 1 base; bases outside gene matches: 2. Germline CDR1 and CDR2: MNHNS and SASEGT. The CDR3 has 14 residues. The CDR3 coding sequence is TGTGCCAGCAGTGATTGGACAGGGAACACTGAAGCTTTCTTT. This sequence encodes CASSDWTGNTEAFF.

There are many counts of this clonotype. The J gene is TRBJ2-7, the V gene TRBV20-1, with D perhaps matching TRBD1 or TRBD2 (5 bases each). The germline V gene encodes CDR1 DFQATT and CDR2 SNEGSKA (reference sequence). The CDR3 is 11 residues long. With 4 bases removed from V and 6 bases from J, the gap between germline ends came to 10 bases. CDR3 sequence reads: CSAKWDGEQYF. The DNA for the CDR3 is TGCAGTGCTAAGTGGGACGGCGAGCAGTACTTC.

This clonotype was counted between two and nine times. V usage is TRBV4-1 and J usage is TRBJ2-5; TRBD1 matches at 8 bases. J lost 4 bases, V lost 0 bases, and 19 bases had no gene match. The CDR3 has 20 amino acids. Germline V gene data show CDR1 as MGHRA and CDR2 as YSYEKL. The CDR3 loop is CASSQDQFGTRTGSRETQYF. The DNA for the CDR3 is TGCGCCAGCAGCCAAGATCAGTTTGGTACCAGGACAGGGTCGCGAGAGACCCAGTACTTC.

This clonotype was counted many times. The chain uses TRBV2 and TRBJ2-2; a possible D gene is TRBD2 (5 bases). Germline V gene sequence: CDR1 SNHLY, CDR2 FYNNEI. CDR3 length: 15 amino acids. V was clipped by 3 bases and J by 4 bases, with 12 bases between them. The CDR3 bases are TGTGCCAGCAGTGAGGACTCTAGCTTCACCGGGGAGCTGTTTTTT. Encoded protein: CASSEDSSFTGELFF.

The sample holds a few counts of this clonotype. The chain carries TRBV11-2 and TRBJ2-1; tentative D call: TRBD1 (6 bases). The CDR3 has 15 amino acids. With 3 bases removed from V and 7 bases from J, the gap between germline ends came to 16 bases. The germline gives CDR1 SGHAT, CDR2 FQNNGV. The CDR3 reads CASSLAGAQGNEQFF. The CDR3 DNA reads as TGTGCCAGCAGCTTGGCAGGAGCCCAGGGGAATGAGCAGTTCTTC.

This clonotype was detected many times. V and J are TRBV20-1 and TRBJ2-5, with 7 bases identical to TRBD2. Per the germline V gene, CDR1 is DFQATT and CDR2 is SNEGSKA (reference sequence). V shed 0 bases and J 0 bases; nucleotides not matched to a gene: 10. The CDR3 runs 17 residues. The CDR3, as DNA: TGCAGTGCTAGAGATCTGGGAGCGGGAACCTACCAAGAGACCCAGTACTTC. Its translation: CSARDLGAGTYQETQYF.

The chain couples TRBV20-1 to TRBJ2-1; D assignment may be TRBD1 or TRBD2 (6 bases each). The CDR3 sequence is 13 residues long. Between the trimmed V and J ends, which lost 3 bases and 5 bases, there was a span of 11 bases. CDR1 and CDR2 (germline): DFQATT, SNEGSKA (reference sequence). This CDR3 is CSASGGDDNEQFF. DNA of the CDR3: TGCAGTGCTAGCGGGGGCGATGACAATGAGCAGTTCTTC.

This clonotype was seen a handful of times. The chain employs TRBV18 and TRBJ1-1; D is unclear. Germline V gene sequence: CDR1 KGHSH, CDR2 LQKENI. Deletions cut 2 bases from V and 8 bases from J, with 12 bases between. CDR3 length equals 13 residues. CDR3 in amino acids: CASSPSDLLEAFF. The CDR3, as DNA: TGTGCCAGCTCACCATCGGACCTTCTCGAAGCTTTCTTT. The variable domain in full, completed from reference TRBV18 and TRBJ1-1, reads NAGVMQNPRHLVRRRGQEARLRCSPMKGHSHVYWYRQLPEEGLKFMVYLQKENIIDESGMPKERFSAEFPKEGPSILRIQQVVRGDSAAYFCASSPSDLLEAFFGQGTRLTVV.

This clonotype was seen a handful of times. V usage is TRBV7-9 and J usage is TRBJ1-2, with 9 bases matching TRBD1. Germline CDR1 and CDR2: SEHNR and FQNEAQ (reference sequence). The CDR3 has 14 residues. After removal of 4 bases from V and 5 bases from J, the junction contained 5 bases not matched to a gene. The CDR3 DNA is TGTGCCAGCAGCTCGGGACAGGGAGAGTATGGCTACACCTTC. Translating it yields CASSSGQGEYGYTF.

This clonotype has ten or more counts. J is TRBJ1-5 and V is TRBV18; TRBD1 is a possible D gene (5 bases). Germline CDR1 KGHSH, CDR2 LQKENI. This CDR3 has 13 residues. V was trimmed by 8 bases and J by 4 bases, leaving 12 bases between them. This chain's CDR3 is CASSPGGNQPQHF. CDR3 coding DNA: TGTGCCAGCAGCCCGGGGGGGAATCAGCCCCAGCATTTT. Full variable domain (outside the CDR3, taken from reference TRBV18 and TRBJ1-5): NAGVMQNPRHLVRRRGQEARLRCSPMKGHSHVYWYRQLPEEGLKFMVYLQKENIIDESGMPKERFSAEFPKEGPSILRIQQVVRGDSAAYFCASSPGGNQPQHFGDGTRLSIL.

This clonotype was counted ten times or more. The chain is built from TRBV7-3 and TRBJ2-1; D uncertain. The V gene's germline CDR1 is SGHTA and CDR2 FQGTGA. V was trimmed by 2 bases and J by 10 bases, leaving 15 bases between them. The CDR3 consists of 14 residues. In DNA, the CDR3 is TGTGCCAGCAGCTTAGGCATGAGCATAGGAGAGCAGTTCTTC. It encodes CASSLGMSIGEQFF. Together with reference TRBV7-3 and TRBJ2-1, the CDR3 gives the full variable domain: GAGVSQTPSNKVTEKGKYVELRCDPISGHTALYWYRQSLGQGPEFLIYFQGTGAADDSGLPNDRFFAVRPEGSVSTLKIQRTERGDSAVYLCASSLGMSIGEQFFGPGTRLTVL.

Many counts were recorded for this clonotype. The rearrangement uses TRBV2 and TRBJ1-3; 7 bases map to TRBD1. Trimming took 5 bases from V and 4 from J; bases not matched to a gene: 8. The germline V gene encodes CDR1 SNHLY and CDR2 FYNNEI. The CDR3 loop spans 15 amino acids. The CDR3 here is CASSTRTGAGNTIYF. CDR3 bases: TGTGCCAGCAGTACCCGGACAGGCGCCGGAAACACCATATATTTT.

This clonotype has a handful of counts. The chain combines TRBV5-5 with TRBJ1-5, with 9 bases fitting TRBD1. The germline V gene encodes CDR1 SGHKS and CDR2 YYEKEE (reference sequence). The CDR3 is made up of 17 amino acids. After removal of 3 bases from V and 0 bases from J, the junction contained 7 bases not matched to a gene. The CDR3 DNA reads as TGTGCCAGCAGCTGGCGGGGACAGGGAGATAGCAATCAGCCCCAGCATTTT. Protein: CASSWRGQGDSNQPQHF.

This clonotype was observed many times. The V and J genes are TRBV28 and TRBJ1-1; the D is unclear. Germline lookup yields CDR1 MDHEN and CDR2 SYDVKM. The CDR3 length is 16 residues. V lost 3 bases, J lost 5 bases, and 19 bases lay in between. This CDR3 reads CASSFLPLRHRTEAFF. DNA of the CDR3: TGTGCCAGCAGTTTCCTACCTCTGAGACATCGAACTGAAGCTTTCTTT.

This clonotype was seen ten or more times. The rearrangement uses TRBV24-1 and TRBJ1-5; the D is unclear. CDR3 length: 11 residues. Germline V gene sequence: CDR1 KGHDR, CDR2 SFDVKD. Trimming left V 11 bases short and J 4 bases short, with 8 bases between. The CDR3 protein is CASAGNQPQHF. The CDR3, as DNA: TGTGCCAGCGCGGGAAATCAGCCCCAGCATTTT.

This clonotype was counted ten times or more. The V and J genes are TRBV20-1 and TRBJ2-2; possible D gene TRBD2, 6 bases. Germline V lookup: CDR1 DFQATT, CDR2 SNEGSKA (reference sequence). This CDR3 region has 17 residues. V lost 0 bases to trimming and J lost 5 bases, with 19 bases between them. The CDR3 region is CSARDLGGTAGTGELFF. In DNA, the CDR3 is TGCAGTGCTAGAGATCTTGGGGGGACTGCAGGGACCGGGGAGCTGTTTTTT.

This sequence joins TRBV28 and TRBJ1-5, with TRBD1 identical over 11 bases. With V trimmed by 5 bases and J by 3 bases, 6 bases remained unmatched. This CDR3 has 16 residues. Germline loops: CDR1 MDHEN, CDR2 SYDVKM. The CDR3 DNA reads TGTGCCAGCAGTACCCGGACAGGGGGCTCCAATCAGCCCCAGCATTTT. It specifies CASSTRTGGSNQPQHF. Supplemented by reference TRBV28 and TRBJ1-5, the full variable domain reads DVKVTQSSRYLVKRTGEKVFLECVQDMDHENMFWYRQDPGLGLRLIYFSYDVKMKEKGDIPEGYSVSREKKERFSLILESASTNQTSMYLCASSTRTGGSNQPQHFGDGTRLSIL.

This clonotype was counted only a few times. The chain links TRBV9 to TRBJ1-1; 8 bases align to TRBD1. V trimming: 2 bases; J trimming: 1 base; junction bases outside the gene matches: 1. The CDR3 consists of 14 residues. Looked up from germline, CDR1 is SGDLS and CDR2 is YYNGEE. The CDR3 sequence is CASSVGTGNTEAFF. The CDR3 coding sequence is TGTGCCAGCAGCGTGGGGACAGGGAACACTGAAGCTTTCTTT.